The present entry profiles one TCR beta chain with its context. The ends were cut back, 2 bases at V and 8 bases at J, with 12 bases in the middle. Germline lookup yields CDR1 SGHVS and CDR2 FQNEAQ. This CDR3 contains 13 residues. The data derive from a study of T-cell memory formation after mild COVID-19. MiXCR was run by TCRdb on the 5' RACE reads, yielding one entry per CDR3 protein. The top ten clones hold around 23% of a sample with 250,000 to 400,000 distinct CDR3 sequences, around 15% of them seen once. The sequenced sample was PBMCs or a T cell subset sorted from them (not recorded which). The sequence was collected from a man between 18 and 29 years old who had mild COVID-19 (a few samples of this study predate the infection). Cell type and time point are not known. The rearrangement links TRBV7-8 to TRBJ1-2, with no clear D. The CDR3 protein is CASSLTTSEGYTF. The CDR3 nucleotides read TGTGCCAGCAGCTTAACAACCTCCGAGGGCTACACCTTC.